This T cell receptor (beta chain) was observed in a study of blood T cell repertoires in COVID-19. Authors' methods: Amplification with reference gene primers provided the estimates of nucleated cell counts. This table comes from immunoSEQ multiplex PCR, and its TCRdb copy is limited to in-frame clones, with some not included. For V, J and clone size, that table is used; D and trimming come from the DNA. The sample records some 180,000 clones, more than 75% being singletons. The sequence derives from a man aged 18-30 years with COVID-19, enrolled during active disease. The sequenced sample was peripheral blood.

The CDR3: CASSSTGVYQPQHF. DNA of the CDR3: TGTGCCAGCAGTTCAACAGGGGTCTATCAGCCCCAGCATTTT. The V call is TRBV27, the J call TRBJ1-5; TRBD1 matches 7 bases. This CDR3 has 14 amino acids. CDR1 and CDR2 (germline): MNHEY, SMNVEV (reference sequence). V shed 4 bases, J shed 5 bases, and the junction held 5 bases outside the gene matches.